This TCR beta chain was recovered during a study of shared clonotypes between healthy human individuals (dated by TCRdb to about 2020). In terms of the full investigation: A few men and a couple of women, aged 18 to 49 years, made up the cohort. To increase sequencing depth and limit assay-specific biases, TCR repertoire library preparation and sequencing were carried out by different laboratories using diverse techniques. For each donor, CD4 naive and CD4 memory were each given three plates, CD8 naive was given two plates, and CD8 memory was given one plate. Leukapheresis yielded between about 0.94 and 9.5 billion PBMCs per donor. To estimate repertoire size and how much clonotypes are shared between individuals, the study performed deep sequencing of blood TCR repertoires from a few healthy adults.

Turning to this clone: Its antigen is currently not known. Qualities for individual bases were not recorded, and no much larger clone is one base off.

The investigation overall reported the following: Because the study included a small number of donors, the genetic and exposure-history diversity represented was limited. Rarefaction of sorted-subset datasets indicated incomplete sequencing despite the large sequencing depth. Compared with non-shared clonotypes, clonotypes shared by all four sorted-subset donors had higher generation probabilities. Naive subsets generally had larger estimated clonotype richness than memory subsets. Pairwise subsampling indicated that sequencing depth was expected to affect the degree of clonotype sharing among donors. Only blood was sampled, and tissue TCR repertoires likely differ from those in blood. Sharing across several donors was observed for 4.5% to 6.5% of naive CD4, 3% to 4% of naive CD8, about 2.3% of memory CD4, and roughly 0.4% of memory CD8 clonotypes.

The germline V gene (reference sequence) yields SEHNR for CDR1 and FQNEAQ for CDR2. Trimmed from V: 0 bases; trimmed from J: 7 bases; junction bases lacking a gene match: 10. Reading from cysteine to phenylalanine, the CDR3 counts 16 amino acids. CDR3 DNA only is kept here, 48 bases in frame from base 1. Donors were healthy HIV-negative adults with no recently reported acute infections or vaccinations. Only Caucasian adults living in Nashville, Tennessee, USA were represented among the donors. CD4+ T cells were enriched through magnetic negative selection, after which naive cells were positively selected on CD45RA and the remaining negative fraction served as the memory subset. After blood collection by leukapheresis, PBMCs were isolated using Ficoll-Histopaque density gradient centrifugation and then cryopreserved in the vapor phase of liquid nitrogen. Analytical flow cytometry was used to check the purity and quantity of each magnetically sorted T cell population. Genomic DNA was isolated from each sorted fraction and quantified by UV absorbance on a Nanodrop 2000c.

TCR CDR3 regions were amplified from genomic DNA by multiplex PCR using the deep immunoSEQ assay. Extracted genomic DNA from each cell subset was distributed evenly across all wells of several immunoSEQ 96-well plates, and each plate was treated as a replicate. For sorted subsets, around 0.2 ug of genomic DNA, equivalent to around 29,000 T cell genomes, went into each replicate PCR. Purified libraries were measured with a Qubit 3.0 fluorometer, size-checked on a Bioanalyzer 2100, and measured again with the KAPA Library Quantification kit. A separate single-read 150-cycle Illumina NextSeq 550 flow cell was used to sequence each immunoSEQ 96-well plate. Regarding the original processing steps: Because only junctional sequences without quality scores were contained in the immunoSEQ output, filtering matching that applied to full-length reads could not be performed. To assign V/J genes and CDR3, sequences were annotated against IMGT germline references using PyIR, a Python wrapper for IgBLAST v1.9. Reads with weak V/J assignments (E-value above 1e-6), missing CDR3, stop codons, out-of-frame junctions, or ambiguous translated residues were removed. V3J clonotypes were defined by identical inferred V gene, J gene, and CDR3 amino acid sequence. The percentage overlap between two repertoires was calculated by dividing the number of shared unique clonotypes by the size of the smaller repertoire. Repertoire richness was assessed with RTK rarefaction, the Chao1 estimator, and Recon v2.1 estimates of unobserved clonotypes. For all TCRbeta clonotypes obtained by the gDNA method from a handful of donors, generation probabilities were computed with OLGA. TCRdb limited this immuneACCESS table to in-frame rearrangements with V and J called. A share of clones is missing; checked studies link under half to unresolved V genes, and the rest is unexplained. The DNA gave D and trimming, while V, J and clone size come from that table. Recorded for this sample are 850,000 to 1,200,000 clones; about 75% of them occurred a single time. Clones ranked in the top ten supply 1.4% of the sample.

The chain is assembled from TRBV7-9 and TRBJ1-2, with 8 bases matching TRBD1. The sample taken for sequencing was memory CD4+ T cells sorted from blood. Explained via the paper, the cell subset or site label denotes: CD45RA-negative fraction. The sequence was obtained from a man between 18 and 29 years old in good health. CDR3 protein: CASSLAMRQGTGGYTF. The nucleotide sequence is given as TGTGCCAGCAGCTTAGCAATGAGGCAGGGGACAGGTGGCTACACCTTC.